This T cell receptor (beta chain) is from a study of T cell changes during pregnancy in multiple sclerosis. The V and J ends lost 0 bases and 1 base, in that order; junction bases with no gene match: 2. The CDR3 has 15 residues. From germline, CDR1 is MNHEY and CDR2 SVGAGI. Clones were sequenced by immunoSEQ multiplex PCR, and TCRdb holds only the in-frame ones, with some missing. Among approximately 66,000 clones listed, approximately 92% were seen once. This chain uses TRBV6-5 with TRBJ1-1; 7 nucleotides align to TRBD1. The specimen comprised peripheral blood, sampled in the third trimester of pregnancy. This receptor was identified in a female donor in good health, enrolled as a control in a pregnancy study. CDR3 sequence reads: CASSYSPGGNTEAFF. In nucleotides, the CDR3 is TGTGCCAGCAGTTACTCGCCAGGGGGGAACACTGAAGCTTTCTTT.